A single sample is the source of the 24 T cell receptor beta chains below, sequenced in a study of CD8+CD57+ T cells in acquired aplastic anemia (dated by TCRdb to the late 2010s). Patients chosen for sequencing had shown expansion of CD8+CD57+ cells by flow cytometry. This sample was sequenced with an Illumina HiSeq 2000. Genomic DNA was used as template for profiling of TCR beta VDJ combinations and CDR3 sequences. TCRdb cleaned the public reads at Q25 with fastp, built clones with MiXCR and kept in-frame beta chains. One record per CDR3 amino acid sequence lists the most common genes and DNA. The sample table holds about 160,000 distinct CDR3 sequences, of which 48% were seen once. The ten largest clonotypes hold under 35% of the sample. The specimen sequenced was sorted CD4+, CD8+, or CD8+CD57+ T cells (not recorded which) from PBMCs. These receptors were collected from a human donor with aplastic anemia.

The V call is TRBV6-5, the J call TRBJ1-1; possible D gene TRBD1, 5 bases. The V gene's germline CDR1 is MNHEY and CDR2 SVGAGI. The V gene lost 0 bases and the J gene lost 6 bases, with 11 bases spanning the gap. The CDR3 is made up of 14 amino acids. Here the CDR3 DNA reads TGTGCCAGCAGTTACTCGCCAGGAGGGGCTGAAGCTTTCTTT. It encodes CASSYSPGGAEAFF.

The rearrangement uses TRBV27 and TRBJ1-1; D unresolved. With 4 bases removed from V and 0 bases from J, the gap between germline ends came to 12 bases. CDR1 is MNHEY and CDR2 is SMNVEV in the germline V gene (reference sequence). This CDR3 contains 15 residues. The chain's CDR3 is CASSSTGRMNTEAFF. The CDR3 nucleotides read TGTGCCAGCAGTTCTACCGGACGGATGAACACTGAAGCTTTCTTT.

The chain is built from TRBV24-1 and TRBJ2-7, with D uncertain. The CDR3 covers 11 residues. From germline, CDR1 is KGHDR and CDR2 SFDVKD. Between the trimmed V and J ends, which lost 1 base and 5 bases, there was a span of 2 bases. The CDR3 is CATSDFHEQYF. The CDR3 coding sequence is TGTGCCACCAGTGATTTTCACGAGCAGTACTTC.

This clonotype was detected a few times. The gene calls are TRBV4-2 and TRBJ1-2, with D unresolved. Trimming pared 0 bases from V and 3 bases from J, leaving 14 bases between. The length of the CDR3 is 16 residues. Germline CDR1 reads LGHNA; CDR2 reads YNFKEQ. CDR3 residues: CASSQDYTPVDYGYTF. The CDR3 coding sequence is TGTGCCAGCAGCCAAGATTATACACCCGTCGACTATGGCTACACCTTC.

The CDR3 region is CATSKWGEETQYF. The CDR3 DNA reads TGTGCCACCAGCAAGTGGGGGGAAGAGACCCAGTACTTC. The rearrangement links TRBV15 to TRBJ2-5, with D possibly matching TRBD2 (6 bases). The CDR3 runs to 13 residues. From germline, CDR1 is LNHNV and CDR2 YYDKDF (reference sequence). Between the trimmed V and J ends, which lost 4 bases and 3 bases, there was a span of 9 bases.

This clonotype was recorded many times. The CDR3 coding sequence is TGTGCCAGCAGTTCAGACAACTATGGCTACACCTTC. Translating gives CASSSDNYGYTF. V and J are TRBV27 and TRBJ1-2; no firm D call. Germline loops: CDR1 MNHEY, CDR2 SMNVEV (reference sequence). V dropped 4 bases and J dropped 2 bases, with 5 bases sitting between them. CDR3 length: 12 residues.

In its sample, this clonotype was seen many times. The CDR3 nucleotides read TGTGCCAGTAAGCCGGGTGTAGGAAACACCATATATTTT. This sequence encodes CASKPGVGNTIYF. The chain joins TRBV19 to TRBJ1-3; no definite D call. CDR1 and CDR2 from the germline V gene are LNHDA and SQIVND (reference sequence). V dropped 7 bases and J dropped 4 bases, with 11 bases sitting between them. CDR3 length: 13 residues.

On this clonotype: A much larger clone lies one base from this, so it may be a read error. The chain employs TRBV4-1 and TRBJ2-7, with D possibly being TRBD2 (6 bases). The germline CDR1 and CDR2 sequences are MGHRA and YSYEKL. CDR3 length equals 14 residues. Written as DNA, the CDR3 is TGCGCCAGCAGCCAAGCGCGGGGCTCCTGCGAGCAGTACTTC. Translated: CASSQARGSCEQYF.

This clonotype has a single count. The CDR3: CASGGMDGYTF. The CDR3 nucleotides are TGTGCCAGCGGAGGAATGGATGGCTACACCTTC. The chain recombines TRBV9 with TRBJ1-2; unclear D gene. This CDR3 is 11 amino acids long. Looked up from germline, CDR1 is SGDLS and CDR2 is YYNGEE. The V and J ends lost 7 bases and 6 bases respectively, with 10 bases between them.

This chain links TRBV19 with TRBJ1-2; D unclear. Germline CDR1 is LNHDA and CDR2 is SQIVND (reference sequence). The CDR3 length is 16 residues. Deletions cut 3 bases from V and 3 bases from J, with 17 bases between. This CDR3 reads CASSIWTGRRDYGYTF. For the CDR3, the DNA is TGTGCCAGTAGTATTTGGACGGGCAGGAGAGACTATGGCTACACCTTC.

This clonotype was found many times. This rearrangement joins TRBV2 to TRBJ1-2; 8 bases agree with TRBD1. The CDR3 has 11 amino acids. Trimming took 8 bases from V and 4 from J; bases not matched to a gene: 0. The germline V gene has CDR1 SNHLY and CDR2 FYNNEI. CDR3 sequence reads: CASDRGYGYTF. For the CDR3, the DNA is TGTGCCAGCGACAGGGGCTATGGCTACACCTTC.

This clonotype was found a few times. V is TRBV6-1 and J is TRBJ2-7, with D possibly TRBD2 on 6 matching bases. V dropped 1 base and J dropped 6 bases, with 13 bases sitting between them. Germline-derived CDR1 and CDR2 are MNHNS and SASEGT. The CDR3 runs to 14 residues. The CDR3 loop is CASSEGDSRSEQYF. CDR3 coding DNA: TGTGCCAGCAGTGAAGGGGACTCCAGATCCGAGCAGTACTTC.

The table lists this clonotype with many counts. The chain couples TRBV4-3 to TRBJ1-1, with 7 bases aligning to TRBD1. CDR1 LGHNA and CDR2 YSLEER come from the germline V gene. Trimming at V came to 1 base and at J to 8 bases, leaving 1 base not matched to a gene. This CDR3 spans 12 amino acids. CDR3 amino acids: CASSQGGGEAFF. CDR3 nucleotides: TGCGCCAGCAGCCAAGGAGGGGGCGAAGCTTTCTTT.

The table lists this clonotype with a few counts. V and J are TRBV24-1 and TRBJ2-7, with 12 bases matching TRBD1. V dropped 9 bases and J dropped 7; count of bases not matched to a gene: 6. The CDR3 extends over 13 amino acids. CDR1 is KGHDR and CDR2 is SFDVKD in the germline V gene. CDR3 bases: TGTGCCACCCAGGGACAGGGGGCGTTGGAGCAGTACTTC. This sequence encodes CATQGQGALEQYF.

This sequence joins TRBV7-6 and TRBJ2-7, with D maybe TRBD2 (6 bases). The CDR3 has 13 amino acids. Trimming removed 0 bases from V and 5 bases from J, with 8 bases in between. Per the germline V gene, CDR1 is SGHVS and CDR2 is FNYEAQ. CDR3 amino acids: CASSLATGDEQYF. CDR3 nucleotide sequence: TGTGCCAGCAGCTTAGCGACGGGAGACGAGCAGTACTTC.

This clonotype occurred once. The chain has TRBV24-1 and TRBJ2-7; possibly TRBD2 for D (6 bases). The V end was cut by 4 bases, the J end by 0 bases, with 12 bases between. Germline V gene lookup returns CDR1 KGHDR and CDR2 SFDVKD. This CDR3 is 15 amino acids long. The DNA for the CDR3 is TGTGCCACCAGTGACGGGGCGGGGAGCTCCTACGAGCAGTACTTC. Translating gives CATSDGAGSSYEQYF.

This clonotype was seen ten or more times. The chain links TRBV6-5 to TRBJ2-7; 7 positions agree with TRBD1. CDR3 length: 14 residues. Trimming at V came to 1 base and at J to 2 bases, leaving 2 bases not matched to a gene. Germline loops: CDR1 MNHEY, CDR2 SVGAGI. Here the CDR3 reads CASSYWDSTYEQYF. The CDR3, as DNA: TGTGCCAGCAGTTACTGGGACAGTACCTACGAGCAGTACTTC.

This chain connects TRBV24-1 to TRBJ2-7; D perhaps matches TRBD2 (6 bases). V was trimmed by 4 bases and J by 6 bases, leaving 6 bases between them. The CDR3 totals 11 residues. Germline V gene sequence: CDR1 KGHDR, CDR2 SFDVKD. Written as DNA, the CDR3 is TGTGCCACCAGTGAAGCGGGCGAGCAGTACTTC. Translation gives CATSEAGEQYF.

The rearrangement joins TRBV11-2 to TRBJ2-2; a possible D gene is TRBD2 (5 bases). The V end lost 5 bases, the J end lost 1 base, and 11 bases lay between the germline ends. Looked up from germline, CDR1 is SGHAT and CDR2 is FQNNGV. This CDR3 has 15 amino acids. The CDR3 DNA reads TGTGCCAGCAGCCAACCCAGCGGGAACACCGGGGAGCTGTTTTTT. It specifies CASSQPSGNTGELFF.

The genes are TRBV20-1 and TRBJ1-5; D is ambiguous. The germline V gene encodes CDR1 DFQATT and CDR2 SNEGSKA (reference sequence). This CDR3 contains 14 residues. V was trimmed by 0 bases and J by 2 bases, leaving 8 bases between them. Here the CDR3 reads CSAREDKGNQPQHF. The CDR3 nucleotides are TGCAGTGCTAGAGAAGACAAGGGCAATCAGCCCCAGCATTTT.

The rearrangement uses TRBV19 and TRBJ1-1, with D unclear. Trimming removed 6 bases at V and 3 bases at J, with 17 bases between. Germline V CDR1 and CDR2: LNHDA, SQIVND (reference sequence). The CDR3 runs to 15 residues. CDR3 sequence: CASRPIGPLDTEAFF. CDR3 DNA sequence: TGTGCCAGTAGGCCTATAGGTCCCTTGGACACTGAAGCTTTCTTT. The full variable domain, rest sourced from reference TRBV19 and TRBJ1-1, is DGGITQSPKYLFRKEGQNVTLSCEQNLNHDAMYWYRQDPGQGLRLIYYSQIVNDFQKGDIAEGYSVSREKKESFPLTVTSAQKNPTAFYLCASRPIGPLDTEAFFGQGTRLTVV.

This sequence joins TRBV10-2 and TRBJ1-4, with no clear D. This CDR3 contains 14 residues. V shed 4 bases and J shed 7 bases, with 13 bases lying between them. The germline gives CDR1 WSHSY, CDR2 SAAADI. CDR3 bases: TGCGCCAGCAGTGCCCGGGGATCGGCTGAAAAACTGTTTTTT. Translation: CASSARGSAEKLFF.

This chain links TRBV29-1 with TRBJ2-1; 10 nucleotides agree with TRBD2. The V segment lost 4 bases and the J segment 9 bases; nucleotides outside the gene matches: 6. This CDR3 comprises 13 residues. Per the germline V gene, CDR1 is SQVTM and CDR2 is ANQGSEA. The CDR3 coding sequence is TGCAGCGTTGTCGGGACTAGCGATTTTGAGCAGTTCTTC. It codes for CSVVGTSDFEQFF.

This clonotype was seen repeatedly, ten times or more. CDR3 amino acids: CASSEPIWTF. As DNA, the CDR3 is TGTGCCAGCAGTGAACCCATTTGGACCTTC. The V gene is TRBV6-4, the J gene TRBJ1-2, with D uncertain. Trimming left V 3 bases short and J 14 bases short, with 10 bases between. Germline CDR1 MRHNA, CDR2 SNTAGT. CDR3 length: 10 residues.